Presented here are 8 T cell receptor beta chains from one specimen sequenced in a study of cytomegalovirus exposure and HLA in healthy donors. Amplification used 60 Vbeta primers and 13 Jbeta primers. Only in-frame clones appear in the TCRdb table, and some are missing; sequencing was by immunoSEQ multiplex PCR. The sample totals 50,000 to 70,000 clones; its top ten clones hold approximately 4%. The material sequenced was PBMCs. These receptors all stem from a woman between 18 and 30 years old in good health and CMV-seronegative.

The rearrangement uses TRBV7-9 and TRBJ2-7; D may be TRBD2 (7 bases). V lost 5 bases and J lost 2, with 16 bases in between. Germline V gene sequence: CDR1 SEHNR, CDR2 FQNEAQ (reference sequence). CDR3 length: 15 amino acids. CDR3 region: CASSRGEGITYEQYF. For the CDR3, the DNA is TGTGCCAGCAGCAGGGGGGAGGGGATTACCTACGAGCAGTACTTC.

CDR3 DNA sequence: TGTGCCAGCAAGAGGAGCTCCTATGGCTACACCTTC. This gives the protein CASKRSSYGYTF. V and J are TRBV2 and TRBJ1-2; D is unresolved. The CDR3 spans 12 residues. Between the trimmed V and J ends, which lost 7 bases and 4 bases, there was a span of 10 bases. The germline gives CDR1 SNHLY, CDR2 FYNNEI.

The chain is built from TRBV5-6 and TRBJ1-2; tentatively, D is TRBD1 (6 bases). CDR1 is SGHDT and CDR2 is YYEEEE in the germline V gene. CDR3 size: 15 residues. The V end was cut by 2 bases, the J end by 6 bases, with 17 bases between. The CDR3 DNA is TGTGCCAGCAGCTTTAGGGACTACAGGGCCGATGGCTACACCTTC. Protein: CASSFRDYRADGYTF.

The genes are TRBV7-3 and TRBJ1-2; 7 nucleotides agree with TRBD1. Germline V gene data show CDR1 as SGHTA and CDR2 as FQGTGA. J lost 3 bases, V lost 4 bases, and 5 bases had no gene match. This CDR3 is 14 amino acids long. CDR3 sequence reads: CASSSGQRYYGYTF. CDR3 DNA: TGTGCCAGCAGCTCGGGACAGAGGTACTATGGCTACACCTTC.

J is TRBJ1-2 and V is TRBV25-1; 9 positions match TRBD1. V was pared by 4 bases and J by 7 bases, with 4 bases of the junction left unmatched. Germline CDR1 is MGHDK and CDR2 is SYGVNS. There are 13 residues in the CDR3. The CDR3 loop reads CASSVGTGPGYTF. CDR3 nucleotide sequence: TGTGCCAGCAGTGTCGGGACAGGGCCTGGCTACACCTTC.

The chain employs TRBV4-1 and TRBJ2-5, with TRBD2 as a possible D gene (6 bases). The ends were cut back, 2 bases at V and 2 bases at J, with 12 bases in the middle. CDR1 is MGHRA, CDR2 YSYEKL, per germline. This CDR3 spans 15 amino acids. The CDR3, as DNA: TGCGCCAGCAGCCAACTCGGGACTCCGCAAGAGACCCAGTACTTC. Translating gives CASSQLGTPQETQYF.

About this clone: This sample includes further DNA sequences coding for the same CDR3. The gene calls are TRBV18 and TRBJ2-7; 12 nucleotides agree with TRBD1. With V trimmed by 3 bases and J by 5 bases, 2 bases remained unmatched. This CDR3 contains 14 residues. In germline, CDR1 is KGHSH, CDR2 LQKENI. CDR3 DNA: TGTGCCAGCTCACCCGGGACAGGGGGCCACGAGCAGTACTTC. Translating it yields CASSPGTGGHEQYF.

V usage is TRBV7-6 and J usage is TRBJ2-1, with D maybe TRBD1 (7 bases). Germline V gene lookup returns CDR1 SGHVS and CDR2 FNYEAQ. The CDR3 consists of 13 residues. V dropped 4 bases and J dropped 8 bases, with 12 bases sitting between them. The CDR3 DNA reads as TGTGCCAGCAGCTGGGCCAGGGGGGATGAGCAGTTCTTC. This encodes CASSWARGDEQFF.